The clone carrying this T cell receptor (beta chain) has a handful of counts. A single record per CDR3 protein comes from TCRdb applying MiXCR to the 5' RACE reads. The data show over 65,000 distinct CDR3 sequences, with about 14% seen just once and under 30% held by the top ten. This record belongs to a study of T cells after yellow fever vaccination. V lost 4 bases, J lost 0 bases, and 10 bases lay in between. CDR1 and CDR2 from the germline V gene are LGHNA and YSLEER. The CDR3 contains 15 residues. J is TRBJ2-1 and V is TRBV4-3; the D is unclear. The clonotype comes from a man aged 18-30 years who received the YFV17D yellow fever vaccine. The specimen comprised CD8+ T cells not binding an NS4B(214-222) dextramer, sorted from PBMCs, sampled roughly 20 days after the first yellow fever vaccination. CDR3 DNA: TGCGCCAGCAGCCCGGAGAGGAGCTCCTACAATGAGCAGTTCTTC. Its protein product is CASSPERSSYNEQFF.